These 23 T cell receptor beta chains were sequenced from one sample in a study of cytomegalovirus exposure and HLA in healthy donors. PCR involved 60 Vbeta and 13 Jbeta primers. The method was immunoSEQ multiplex PCR; TCRdb's version includes in-frame clones alone and lacks a portion of them. The sample contains about 200,000 clones, around 85% of which appear only once. The sequencing input was PBMCs. The receptors originated from a girl aged 2 to 9 in good health and CMV-seronegative.

The chain is built from TRBV5-6 and TRBJ1-4; tentative D call: TRBD1 (5 bases). Germline CDR1 SGHDT, CDR2 YYEEEE. V was cut by 7 bases and J by 8 bases, with 21 bases left in between. The CDR3 consists of 15 residues. The CDR3 loop reads CASSPHRRFSEKLFF. CDR3 DNA: TGTGCCAGCTCCCCCCACAGGCGCTTCTCCGAAAAACTGTTTTTT. The full variable domain, rest sourced from reference TRBV5-6 and TRBJ1-4, is DAGVTQSPTHLIKTRGQQVTLRCSPKSGHDTVSWYQQALGQGPQFIFQYYEEEERQRGNFPDRFSGHQFPNYSSELNVNALLLGDSALYLCASSPHRRFSEKLFFGSGTQLSVL.

J is TRBJ2-3 and V is TRBV9; a possible D gene is TRBD2 (7 bases). V was clipped by 3 bases and J by 5 bases, with 16 bases between them. The CDR3 has 15 residues. CDR1 is SGDLS, CDR2 YYNGEE, per germline. DNA of the CDR3: TGTGCCAGCAGCGAGGGATACGGGGGGCGAGATACGCAGTATTTT. It specifies CASSEGYGGRDTQYF. Full variable domain (missing parts from reference TRBV9 and TRBJ2-3): DSGVTQTPKHLITATGQRVTLRCSPRSGDLSVYWYQQSLDQGLQFLIQYYNGEERAKGNILERFSAQQFPDLHSELNLSSLELGDSALYFCASSEGYGGRDTQYFGPGTRLTVL.

V and J are TRBV6-5 and TRBJ1-2; TRBD1 might be the D (6 bases). V lost 6 bases and J lost 8, with 22 bases in between. CDR3 length: 15 residues. Germline V gives CDR1 MNHEY, CDR2 SVGAGI. Here the CDR3 DNA reads TGTGCCAGCAGACTCACGGACAGAGTTGGTACAGGCTACACCTTC. It codes for CASRLTDRVGTGYTF.

V is TRBV7-6 and J is TRBJ2-2; D may be TRBD1 (6 bases). This CDR3 is built from 14 residues. Trimming cost V 2 bases and J 7 bases, with 11 bases left between them. CDR1 SGHVS and CDR2 FNYEAQ come from the germline V gene. CDR3 in amino acids: CASSLNRVDGELFF. The CDR3 DNA reads as TGTGCCAGCAGCTTAAACAGGGTAGACGGGGAGCTGTTTTTT.

This chain connects TRBV7-9 to TRBJ1-4; TRBD1 aligns across 7 bases. The junction had 5 bases not matched to a gene; V was cut back by 5 bases and J by 2 bases. CDR3 length equals 15 residues. Germline V gene sequence: CDR1 SEHNR, CDR2 FQNEAQ (reference sequence). CDR3 amino acids: CASSQTGPTNEKLFF. For the CDR3, the DNA is TGTGCCAGCAGCCAGACAGGGCCCACTAATGAAAAACTGTTTTTT.

This chain connects TRBV5-1 to TRBJ2-7, with TRBD2 matching 7 bases. Germline CDR1 SGHRS, CDR2 YFSETQ. V was clipped by 4 bases and J by 2 bases; unmatched bases: 15. The CDR3 spans 17 residues. DNA of the CDR3: TGCGCCAGCAGCCCGATGGGGTCGGCTAGCGGAACCTACGAGCAGTACTTC. Encoded protein: CASSPMGSASGTYEQYF.

The V gene is TRBV5-1, the J gene TRBJ2-7; weak D call: TRBD1 (6 bases). In germline, CDR1 is SGHRS, CDR2 YFSETQ. The CDR3 has 14 amino acids. Trimming took 0 bases from V and 3 from J, leaving 10 bases between them. Here the CDR3 DNA reads TGCGCCAGCAGCTTGGGGGGACAAGACTACGAGCAGTACTTC. Its protein product is CASSLGGQDYEQYF.

The chain uses TRBV2 and TRBJ2-7, with D tentatively TRBD1 (9 bases). Germline V gene sequence: CDR1 SNHLY, CDR2 FYNNEI. Trimming pared 10 bases from V and 4 bases from J, leaving 17 bases between. CDR3 length: 13 amino acids. In nucleotides, the CDR3 is TGTGCCATAGCGGGACAGGGTAGTTACGAGCAGTACTTC. Its protein product is CAIAGQGSYEQYF.

The chain employs TRBV6-6 and TRBJ1-1, with TRBD1 identical over 9 bases. Unmatched junction bases numbered 8, after V lost 8 bases and J lost 4 bases. Germline V gene data show CDR1 as MNHNY and CDR2 as SVGAGI (reference sequence). The CDR3 extends over 14 amino acids. The CDR3 DNA follows: TGTGCCAGCGACTCCCCGGGACAGGGCACTGAAGCTTTCTTT. Protein sequence: CASDSPGQGTEAFF.

V is TRBV7-9 and J is TRBJ1-1, with D possibly TRBD1 on 6 matching bases. The V gene's germline CDR1 is SEHNR and CDR2 FQNEAQ (reference sequence). The CDR3 spans 14 residues. Between the trimmed V and J ends, which lost 5 bases and 7 bases, there was a span of 17 bases. The CDR3 protein is CASSQRADSSEAFF. The CDR3 DNA is TGTGCCAGCAGCCAGCGAGCGGACAGCAGTGAAGCTTTCTTT.

The chain carries TRBV19 and TRBJ2-4; no definite D call. V shed 5 bases and J shed 0 bases, with 17 bases lying between them. This CDR3 has 17 residues. From germline, CDR1 is LNHDA and CDR2 SQIVND (reference sequence). This chain's CDR3 is CASSGQFFHLAKNIQYF. For the CDR3, the DNA is TGTGCCAGTAGTGGGCAGTTTTTTCACCTAGCCAAAAACATTCAGTACTTC.

This clone has only a few counts. The CDR3 coding sequence is TGTGCCATCAGCAATCCGGGGGGGCAAGGGGATACGCAGTATTTT. Its protein product is CAISNPGGQGDTQYF. The chain uses TRBV10-3 and TRBJ2-3; 8 positions agree with TRBD2. Per germline, CDR1 ENHRY and CDR2 SYGVKD. V shed 6 bases, J shed 6 bases, and the junction held 11 bases outside the gene matches. The CDR3 runs to 15 residues.

This clone was observed a handful of times. The rearrangement joins TRBV5-1 to TRBJ2-7, with 10 bases identical to TRBD1. This CDR3 comprises 14 residues. CDR1 and CDR2 (germline): SGHRS, YFSETQ. V lost 5 bases and J lost 9; bases outside the gene matches: 11. CDR3: CASRTLGTGDVQYF. The CDR3 coding sequence is TGCGCCAGCAGAACGCTCGGGACAGGGGATGTGCAGTACTTC. Based on the CDR3 plus reference TRBV5-1 and TRBJ2-7, the full variable domain is KAGVTQTPRYLIKTRGQQVTLSCSPISGHRSVSWYQQTPGQGLQFLFEYFSETQRNKGNFPGRFSGRQFSNSRSEMNVSTLELGDSALYLCASRTLGTGDVQYFGPGTRLTVT.

This chain connects TRBV30 to TRBJ1-5, with 7 bases aligning to TRBD1. Germline CDR1 is GTSNPN and CDR2 is SVGIG (reference sequence). CDR3 length: 15 amino acids. Trimming cost V 0 bases and J 2 bases; bases outside gene matches: 4. CDR3 DNA sequence: TGTGCCTGGAGTGTCAAGGGGGCGGGCAATCAGCCCCAGCATTTT. It is translated as CAWSVKGAGNQPQHF.

The rearrangement uses TRBV7-2 and TRBJ1-4; TRBD1 matches at 8 bases. V trimming: 4 bases; J trimming: 8 bases; junction bases outside the gene matches: 15. CDR3 length: 17 amino acids. Germline V gene data show CDR1 as SGHTA and CDR2 as FQGNSA. The CDR3, as DNA: TGTGCCAGCAGCTCCGGGACAGGTTCCGCAGAGGGAGAAAAACTGTTTTTT. Translated, it gives CASSSGTGSAEGEKLFF.

This clone was seen just once. The genes are TRBV4-2 and TRBJ1-4, with a possible D match to TRBD1 (5 bases). CDR1 and CDR2 (germline): LGHNA, YNFKEQ. Deletions cut 0 bases from V and 4 bases from J, with 15 bases between. This CDR3 is 17 amino acids long. CDR3 amino acids: CASSQDPVQGYNEKLFF. The CDR3 region has the DNA TGTGCCAGCAGCCAAGATCCGGTTCAGGGCTATAATGAAAAACTGTTTTTT.

The sample holds one count of this clone. The chain joins TRBV15 to TRBJ1-4; the match to TRBD1 covers 11 bases. This CDR3 has 15 amino acids. V trimming: 1 base; J trimming: 7 bases; junction bases outside the gene matches: 2. Germline V gene data show CDR1 as LNHNV and CDR2 as YYDKDF (reference sequence). The CDR3 loop is CATSRVGQGGEKLFF. The CDR3 nucleotides read TGTGCCACCAGCAGAGTGGGACAGGGGGGTGAAAAACTGTTTTTT. Complete variable domain (other parts from reference TRBV15 and TRBJ1-4): DAMVIQNPRYQVTQFGKPVTLSCSQTLNHNVMYWYQQKSSQAPKLLFHYYDKDFNNEADTPDNFQSRRPNTSFCFLDIRSPGLGDTAMYLCATSRVGQGGEKLFFGSGTQLSVL.

The chain employs TRBV15 and TRBJ2-6, with 9 bases that match TRBD2. The ends lost 1 base at V and 1 base at J; junction bases unmatched: 11. This CDR3 is 20 amino acids long. Germline lookup yields CDR1 LNHNV and CDR2 YYDKDF (reference sequence). CDR3 amino acids: CATSRAGVGSGSSGANVLTF. Written as DNA, the CDR3 is TGTGCCACCAGCAGAGCAGGGGTTGGTAGCGGGAGTTCTGGGGCCAACGTCCTGACTTTC.

The chain links TRBV4-1 to TRBJ2-7; 8 nucleotides line up with TRBD1. CDR1 MGHRA and CDR2 YSYEKL come from the germline V gene. The CDR3 length is 15 residues. V shed 0 bases, J shed 1 base, and the junction held 2 bases outside the gene matches. Here the CDR3 reads CASSQDDRGSYEQYF. The CDR3 DNA sequence: TGCGCCAGCAGCCAAGACGACAGGGGATCCTACGAGCAGTACTTC.

The chain couples TRBV5-1 to TRBJ1-1; 8 nucleotides align to TRBD1. V gave up 2 bases and J gave up 0 bases; unmatched junction bases: 12. The germline V gene encodes CDR1 SGHRS and CDR2 YFSETQ. The CDR3 is made up of 18 amino acids. The CDR3 nucleotides are TGCGCCAGCAGCTTCGTACGATCCGACAGGGGTCTGAACACTGAAGCTTTCTTT. It is translated as CASSFVRSDRGLNTEAFF.

The J gene is TRBJ2-5, the V gene TRBV6-5; a weak D match, TRBD1 (5 bases). V dropped 3 bases and J dropped 2 bases, with 10 bases sitting between them. The CDR3 has 14 amino acids. The germline CDR1 and CDR2 sequences are MNHEY and SVGAGI. The CDR3 DNA follows: TGTGCCAGCAGTTATGAGCCAGGGCAAGAGACCCAGTACTTC. The encoded protein is CASSYEPGQETQYF.

The chain joins TRBV6-1 to TRBJ2-3, with 7 bases that match TRBD2. The junction had 2 bases not matched to a gene; V was cut back by 4 bases and J by 1 base. The CDR3 is made up of 14 amino acids. The germline V gene encodes CDR1 MNHNS and CDR2 SASEGT. CDR3 DNA sequence: TGTGCCAGCAGTGTTCGGGGGGGCACAGATACGCAGTATTTT. Residues: CASSVRGGTDTQYF.

This clone came up a few times. The chain joins TRBV6-1 to TRBJ1-4; 9 bases align to TRBD1. There are 14 residues in the CDR3. The ends lost 7 bases at V and 8 bases at J; junction bases unmatched: 8. Germline CDR1 and CDR2: MNHNS and SASEGT. The CDR3, as DNA: TGTGCCAGCATCAGGACAGGGGTTAAGGAAAAACTGTTTTTT. Protein: CASIRTGVKEKLFF.